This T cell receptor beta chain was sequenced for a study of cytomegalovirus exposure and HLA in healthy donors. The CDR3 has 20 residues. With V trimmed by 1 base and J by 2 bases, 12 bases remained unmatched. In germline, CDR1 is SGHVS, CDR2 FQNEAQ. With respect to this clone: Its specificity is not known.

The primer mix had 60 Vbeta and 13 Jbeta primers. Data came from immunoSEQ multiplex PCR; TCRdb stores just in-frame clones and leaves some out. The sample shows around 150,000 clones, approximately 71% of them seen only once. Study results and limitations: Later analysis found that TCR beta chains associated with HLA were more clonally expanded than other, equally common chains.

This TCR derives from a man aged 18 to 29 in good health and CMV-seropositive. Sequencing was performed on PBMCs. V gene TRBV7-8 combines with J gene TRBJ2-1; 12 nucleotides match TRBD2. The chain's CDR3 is CASSLEALAGGRRPYNEQFF. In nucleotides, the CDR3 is TGTGCCAGCAGCTTAGAGGCTCTAGCGGGAGGGCGCCGGCCCTACAATGAGCAGTTCTTC.